This TCR beta chain was sequenced for a study of CD8+ T cells in alopecia areata. Notes on the study in general: Sequence data from scalp samples additionally include resident alphabeta T cells of normal skin. Between patients, shared TCR sequences were less clear than in mice. This was possibly due in part to HLA diversity in the patient population.

V was shortened by 8 bases and J by 1 base, with 12 bases between the two germline ends. Germline CDR1 MDHEN, CDR2 SYDVKM. The CDR3 is 13 residues long. Turning to this clone: As yet, its antigen is unknown.

Sequencing relied on a cDNA template that was reverse transcribed from extracted RNA. Libraries were prepared by immunoSEQ multiplex PCR; TCRdb keeps only in-frame clonotypes and omits some of them. The sample consists of 140,000 to 150,000 clones, 62% of them appearing once. The TCR was taken from a human donor in good health. This rearrangement joins TRBV28 to TRBJ2-7; D gene ambiguous. Sequenced material: CD8+ T cells sorted from blood. In nucleotides, the CDR3 is TGTGCCAGCTCCCTACAGCGATCCTACGAGCAGTACTTC. Amino acids: CASSLQRSYEQYF.